Shown below are 26 T cell receptor beta chains from a single sample sequenced in a study of Ad26.COV2.S vaccination and SARS-CoV-2 variants. Only in-frame clones appear in the TCRdb table, and some are missing; sequencing was by immunoSEQ multiplex PCR. The sample lists about 350,000 clones, approximately 86% occurring once. Specified treatment: about 20 received Ad26.COV2.S at low or high dose, single or two shots; 5 received placebo; per-sample allocation not given. Day 63 following the first vaccine or placebo injection was when the samples were taken. The source material was peripheral blood, sampled in a trial of Ad26.COV2.S vaccine versus placebo. These TCRs come from a person aged 18 to 59 who received the Ad26.COV2.S COVID-19 vaccine or a placebo.

The CDR3 here is CASSPGTAYNSPLHF. Written as DNA, the CDR3 is TGTGCCAGCAGCCCTGGGACGGCCTATAATTCACCCCTCCACTTT. V and J are TRBV11-2 and TRBJ1-6; a possible D gene is TRBD1 (5 bases). The CDR3 sequence is 15 residues long. CDR1 is SGHAT and CDR2 is FQNNGV in the germline V gene. V was cut by 5 bases and J by 2 bases, with 10 bases left in between. The variable domain in full, completed from reference TRBV11-2 and TRBJ1-6, reads EAGVAQSPRYKIIEKRQSVAFWCNPISGHATLYWYQQILGQGPKLLIQFQNNGVVDDSQLPKDRFSAERLKGVDSTLKIQPAKLEDSAVYLCASSPGTAYNSPLHFGNGTRLTVT.

The J gene is TRBJ2-5, the V gene TRBV7-9; D gene ambiguous. Trimming removed 5 bases at V and 4 bases at J, with 11 bases between. Germline assignment: CDR1 SEHNR and CDR2 FQNEAQ (reference sequence). The CDR3 has 13 residues. In DNA form, the CDR3 reads TGTGCCAGCAGCCCCCTTCGGAGAGAGACCCAGTACTTC. This codes for CASSPLRRETQYF.

This clone has more than one count but fewer than ten. V and J are TRBV9 and TRBJ1-1; no reliable D call. Trimming cost V 3 bases and J 6 bases, with 12 bases left between them. Per germline, CDR1 SGDLS and CDR2 YYNGEE. The CDR3 is 13 amino acids. The CDR3 reads CASSANSFSEAFF. CDR3 nucleotide sequence: TGTGCCAGCAGCGCAAACAGTTTCTCTGAAGCTTTCTTT.

The chain links TRBV6-2 or TRBV6-3 to TRBJ1-1; a weak D match, TRBD1 (5 bases). The CDR3 loop spans 12 amino acids. The germline CDR1 and CDR2 sequences are MNHEY and SVGEGT. V was clipped by 4 bases and J by 10 bases, with 13 bases between them. The DNA of the CDR3 is TGTGCCAGCAGTTCCCGGGGAGGGGTAGCTTTCTTT. Translating gives CASSSRGGVAFF.

This clone was seen a few times. This chain uses TRBV4-1 with TRBJ1-3; D is unresolved. The CDR3 extends over 16 amino acids. CDR1 and CDR2 from the germline V gene are MGHRA and YSYEKL. Trimming took 0 bases from V and 4 from J, leaving 13 bases between them. CDR3 region: CASSQDEEGGGNTIYF. The DNA of the CDR3 is TGCGCCAGCAGCCAAGATGAAGAGGGTGGCGGAAACACCATATATTTT.

CDR3 region: CASSLERGAKPQHF. In DNA form, the CDR3 reads TGTGCCAGCAGCTTAGAACGGGGGGCAAAGCCCCAGCATTTT. The chain combines TRBV7-2 with TRBJ1-5, with TRBD1 as a possible D gene (6 bases). The V and J ends lost 1 base and 8 bases respectively, with 12 bases between them. The germline V gene encodes CDR1 SGHTA and CDR2 FQGNSA. The CDR3 runs 14 residues. Combining the CDR3 with reference TRBV7-2 and TRBJ1-5 gives the whole variable domain GAGVSQSPSNKVTEKGKDVELRCDPISGHTALYWYRQSLGQGLEFLIYFQGNSAPDKSGLPSDRFSAERTGGSVSTLTIQRTQQEDSAVYLCASSLERGAKPQHFGDGTRLSIL.

In its sample, this clone was seen once. The rearrangement links TRBV19 to TRBJ1-2; D perhaps matches TRBD1 (5 bases). There are 16 residues in the CDR3. The V gene's germline CDR1 is LNHDA and CDR2 SQIVND (reference sequence). V lost 1 base, J lost 4 bases, and 16 bases lay in between. The CDR3 nucleotides read TGTGCCAGTAGTATAGCGGGAGCCGGGACGGCCTATGGCTACACCTTC. This sequence encodes CASSIAGAGTAYGYTF.

In this sample, this clone turned up once. The chain employs TRBV7-2 and TRBJ2-1, with TRBD2 as a possible D gene (7 bases). The CDR3 extends over 15 amino acids. The V gene lost 3 bases and the J gene lost 5 bases, with 14 bases spanning the gap. Germline CDR1 is SGHTA and CDR2 is FQGNSA. CDR3 DNA sequence: TGTGCCAGCAGCTTGAGAGGGGGGGTAGACAATGAGCAGTTCTTC. Its translation is CASSLRGGVDNEQFF.

The gene calls are TRBV3-1 (or the pseudogene TRBV3-2) and TRBJ1-3; D unclear. V lost 1 base, J lost 5 bases, and 12 bases lay in between. From germline, CDR1 is LGHDT and CDR2 YNNKEL (reference sequence). CDR3 length equals 15 residues. This CDR3 reads CASSQGGRDRNTIYF. CDR3 coding DNA: TGTGCCAGCAGCCAAGGAGGGAGGGATAGAAACACCATATATTTT.

CDR3 residues: CASTVGQTNTGELFF. Written as DNA, the CDR3 is TGTGCCAGCACCGTTGGACAGACGAACACCGGGGAGCTGTTTTTT. The chain uses TRBV2 and TRBJ2-2; TRBD1 might be the D (6 bases). The germline CDR1 and CDR2 sequences are SNHLY and FYNNEI. The germline V and J ends were trimmed by 7 bases and 0 bases, with 12 bases remaining between them. The length of the CDR3 is 15 residues.

The chain uses TRBV9 and TRBJ2-7; 8 nucleotides align to TRBD2. The J segment lost 6 bases and the V segment lost 4 bases, leaving 6 bases of the junction unmatched. Looked up from germline, CDR1 is SGDLS and CDR2 is YYNGEE. The CDR3 contains 13 residues. CDR3 sequence reads: CASSPGTRGEQYF. In DNA form, the CDR3 reads TGTGCCAGCAGCCCTGGGACTAGAGGCGAGCAGTACTTC.

In DNA form, the CDR3 reads TGTGCCAGCAACCTTAAGTCTGAAGCTTTCTTT. It is translated as CASNLKSEAFF. This chain uses TRBV2 with TRBJ1-1; D ambiguous. Germline loops: CDR1 SNHLY, CDR2 FYNNEI. The CDR3 is made up of 11 amino acids. Trimming stripped 7 bases from V and 6 bases from J, with 9 bases between.

The chain carries TRBV19 and TRBJ2-3, with 11 bases fitting TRBD2. Germline V CDR1 and CDR2: LNHDA, SQIVND (reference sequence). This CDR3 has 17 residues. V was pared by 2 bases and J by 6 bases, with 10 bases of the junction left unmatched. The CDR3 loop is CASSILLAGATRDTQYF. DNA for the CDR3: TGTGCCAGTAGTATACTACTAGCGGGGGCAACCAGGGATACGCAGTATTTT.

The V call is TRBV10-3, the J call TRBJ2-6, with D perhaps given as TRBD1 or TRBD2 (5 bases each). Germline V gene lookup returns CDR1 ENHRY and CDR2 SYGVKD. Between the trimmed V and J ends, which lost 8 bases and 2 bases, there was a span of 7 bases. The length of the CDR3 is 13 residues. This CDR3 reads CAIGGAGANVLTF. In DNA form, the CDR3 reads TGTGCCATCGGGGGTGCTGGGGCCAACGTCCTGACTTTC.

The rearrangement links TRBV5-8 to TRBJ2-5, with 11 bases that match TRBD1. V gave up 2 bases and J gave up 2 bases; unmatched junction bases: 2. Germline-derived CDR1 and CDR2 are SGHTS and YDEGEE. The CDR3 covers 15 residues. The CDR3 DNA reads as TGTGCCAGCAGCTTTGGGACAGGGGGACAAGAGACCCAGTACTTC. It encodes CASSFGTGGQETQYF. Based on the CDR3 plus reference TRBV5-8 and TRBJ2-5, the full variable domain is EAGVTQSPTHLIKTRGQQATLRCSPISGHTSVYWYQQALGLGLQFLLWYDEGEERNRGNFPPRFSGRQFPNYSSELNVNALELEDSALYLCASSFGTGGQETQYFGPGTRLLVL.

Ten or more counts support this clone. The chain couples TRBV19 to TRBJ1-2, with unresolved D. CDR3 size: 15 residues. Trimming cost V 5 bases and J 4 bases, with 17 bases left between them. The V gene's germline CDR1 is LNHDA and CDR2 SQIVND (reference sequence). This chain's CDR3 is CASSLYEGIGYGYTF. The CDR3 DNA reads as TGTGCCAGTAGTCTCTATGAGGGAATCGGCTATGGCTACACCTTC.

The chain is built from TRBV27 and TRBJ2-7; TRBD2 matches at 11 bases. Per the germline V gene, CDR1 is MNHEY and CDR2 is SMNVEV (reference sequence). The CDR3 has 17 residues. Trimming cost V 4 bases and J 0 bases; bases outside gene matches: 8. CDR3 nucleotide sequence: TGTGCCAGCAGTTCTCCCCACGGGACTAGCGGCTCCTACGAGCAGTACTTC. Translating gives CASSSPHGTSGSYEQYF.

The V and J genes are TRBV6-2 or TRBV6-3 and TRBJ1-5; 8 nucleotides align to TRBD1. V dropped 1 base and J dropped 5; count of bases not matched to a gene: 7. CDR3 length equals 16 residues. Germline V gene data show CDR1 as MNHEY and CDR2 as SVGEGT. CDR3 protein: CASSYLPGGLDQPQHF. CDR3 DNA sequence: TGTGCCAGCAGTTACTTGCCAGGGGGCCTAGATCAGCCCCAGCATTTT.

This chain links TRBV7-9 with TRBJ2-1; D gene ambiguous. This CDR3 spans 15 amino acids. Trimming took off 1 base at V and 0 bases at J, with 7 bases between the two ends. The germline gives CDR1 SEHNR, CDR2 FQNEAQ (reference sequence). CDR3 amino acids: CASSLVGSSYNEQFF. CDR3 DNA sequence: TGTGCCAGCAGCTTAGTCGGTAGCTCCTACAATGAGCAGTTCTTC.

This chain links TRBV12-3 or TRBV12-4 with TRBJ1-1; D not certain. Trimming removed 3 bases from V and 5 bases from J, with 10 bases in between. This CDR3 region has 13 residues. Written as DNA, the CDR3 is TGTGCCAGCAGTTTCGTCGGTGGGACTGAAGCTTTCTTT. Protein: CASSFVGGTEAFF.

This chain connects TRBV10-3 to TRBJ2-1; 8 nucleotides line up with TRBD2. V gave up 0 bases and J gave up 11 bases; unmatched junction bases: 9. The CDR3 covers 15 residues. Per the germline V gene, CDR1 is ENHRY and CDR2 is SYGVKD. Here the CDR3 DNA reads TGTGCCATCAGTGAGTCTAGCGGGACATCCCAACAGCAGTTCTTC. Protein: CAISESSGTSQQQFF.

This clone showed up just a few times. The chain uses TRBV27 and TRBJ2-6; 9 nucleotides agree with TRBD1. Germline CDR1 is MNHEY and CDR2 is SMNVEV (reference sequence). The V segment lost 6 bases and the J segment 0 bases; nucleotides outside the gene matches: 12. The CDR3 sequence is 19 residues long. In DNA form, the CDR3 reads TGTGCCAGCAGAAAAATCGCCGGGACAGGGAGCTCTGGGGCCAACGTCCTGACTTTC. Protein product: CASRKIAGTGSSGANVLTF. The full variable domain, with the rest looked up from reference TRBV27 and TRBJ2-6, is EAQVTQNPRYLITVTGKKLTVTCSQNMNHEYMSWYRQDPGLGLRQIYYSMNVEVTDKGDVPEGYKVSRKEKRNFPLILESPSPNQTSLYFCASRKIAGTGSSGANVLTFGAGSRLTVL.

The chain uses TRBV28 and TRBJ1-2; a possible D gene is TRBD1 (6 bases). This CDR3 comprises 13 residues. The germline V gene encodes CDR1 MDHEN and CDR2 SYDVKM. Trimming removed 5 bases from V and 4 bases from J, with 11 bases in between. CDR3 coding DNA: TGTGCCAGCAGTCAAAAGGGGGTCTATGGCTACACCTTC. Translation: CASSQKGVYGYTF.

The chain combines TRBV14 with TRBJ1-2, with D perhaps TRBD1 (6 bases). Germline V CDR1 and CDR2: SGHDN, FVKESK. V lost 8 bases and J lost 3, with 19 bases in between. The CDR3 contains 15 residues. In DNA, the CDR3 is TGTGCCAGCTCTTCACAGGGACCCACCCACTATGGCTACACCTTC. It codes for CASSSQGPTHYGYTF.

The gene calls are TRBV4-1 and TRBJ1-3; D remains unclear. With 1 base removed from V and 4 bases from J, the gap between germline ends came to 11 bases. Per the germline V gene, CDR1 is MGHRA and CDR2 is YSYEKL. This CDR3 comprises 15 residues. The CDR3 here is CASSQGHRQGNTIYF. The CDR3 DNA is TGCGCCAGCAGCCAAGGCCATCGTCAGGGAAACACCATATATTTT.

This clone came up once. The rearrangement links TRBV28 to TRBJ2-7; the match to TRBD2 covers 13 bases. There are 15 residues in the CDR3. Trimming took 6 bases from V and 5 from J; bases not matched to a gene: 7. Germline CDR1 is MDHEN and CDR2 is SYDVKM. CDR3 sequence reads: CASRTRTSGSHEQYF. The CDR3 DNA sequence: TGTGCCAGCAGAACTCGGACTAGCGGGAGTCACGAGCAGTACTTC.